Below, 24 T cell receptor beta chains from the same sample are listed, as sequenced in a study of cytomegalovirus exposure and HLA in healthy donors. The PCR was carried out with 60 Vbeta primers and 13 Jbeta primers. Libraries were prepared by immunoSEQ multiplex PCR; TCRdb keeps only in-frame clonotypes and omits some of them. Here the sample spans 100,000 to 120,000 clones, around 85% being singletons. The sample taken for sequencing was PBMCs. Every receptor here comes from a man in his forties in good health and CMV-seronegative.

In this sample, this clone turned up once. The rearrangement joins TRBV7-9 to TRBJ2-2; 7 positions agree with TRBD1. The CDR3 has 16 amino acids. With V trimmed by 4 bases and J by 2 bases, 7 bases remained unmatched. CDR1 and CDR2 from the germline V gene are SEHNR and FQNEAQ (reference sequence). CDR3 DNA sequence: TGTGCCAGCAGCTCCCGACAGGGCATTAACACCGGGGAGCTGTTTTTT. Translated: CASSSRQGINTGELFF.

The chain links TRBV6-1 to TRBJ1-3, with D possibly being TRBD1 (6 bases). Germline V gene data show CDR1 as MNHNS and CDR2 as SASEGT. The CDR3 extends over 20 amino acids. The V and J ends lost 0 bases and 0 bases respectively, with 21 bases between them. Here the CDR3 reads CASSEARSFRGGHSGNTIYF. CDR3 coding DNA: TGTGCCAGCAGTGAAGCGAGGTCGTTTCGAGGGGGTCACTCTGGAAACACCATATATTTT.

The gene calls are TRBV19 and TRBJ1-6; D ambiguous. The germline gives CDR1 LNHDA, CDR2 SQIVND (reference sequence). Trimming shortened V by 2 bases and J by 6 bases, and 14 bases separated the two germline ends. The CDR3 is 16 amino acids. For the CDR3, the DNA is TGTGCCAGTAGTATAAGACCCGGGATAACTAATTCACCCCTCCACTTT. Protein sequence: CASSIRPGITNSPLHF.

The chain links TRBV6-5 to TRBJ1-1, with a possible D match to TRBD1 (5 bases). Trimming took 5 bases from V and 2 from J, leaving 12 bases between them. The V gene's germline CDR1 is MNHEY and CDR2 SVGAGI. CDR3 size: 14 residues. CDR3 nucleotide sequence: TGTGCCAGCAGTCGACAGATTACAAACACTGAAGCTTTCTTT. The encoded protein is CASSRQITNTEAFF.

The chain combines TRBV10-2 with TRBJ2-1; TRBD2 agrees at 7 bases. The V gene's germline CDR1 is WSHSY and CDR2 SAAADI. The length of the CDR3 is 14 residues. V was clipped by 5 bases and J by 3 bases; unmatched bases: 4. In DNA form, the CDR3 reads TGCGCCAGCAGTCTCGCGGGGGTCTACAATGAGCAGTTCTTC. This gives the protein CASSLAGVYNEQFF.

The rearrangement uses TRBV19 and TRBJ2-6; TRBD1 matches 10 bases. The germline V gene has CDR1 LNHDA and CDR2 SQIVND (reference sequence). The CDR3 length is 16 residues. The ends lost 9 bases at V and 2 bases at J; junction bases unmatched: 7. CDR3 bases: TGTGCCAGCCGGGACAGGGGATCGACTGGGGCCAACGTCCTGACTTTC. Translating it yields CASRDRGSTGANVLTF.

V is TRBV28 and J is TRBJ2-7; D is perhaps TRBD2 (5 bases). Between the trimmed V and J ends, which lost 3 bases and 3 bases, there was a span of 18 bases. The CDR3 contains 16 residues. CDR1 MDHEN and CDR2 SYDVKM come from the germline V gene. CDR3 sequence: CASSFGSSPSLYEQYF. The CDR3 nucleotides read TGTGCCAGCAGTTTCGGGTCTAGCCCATCCCTCTACGAGCAGTACTTC.

The chain recombines TRBV5-4 with TRBJ2-1; a weak D match, TRBD2 (6 bases). CDR3 size: 16 residues. V gave up 0 bases and J gave up 5 bases, with 15 bases separating them. Germline V gives CDR1 SGHNT, CDR2 YYREEE (reference sequence). The CDR3 loop is CASSLDGGVRHNEQFF. CDR3 sequence (DNA): TGTGCCAGCAGCTTGGACGGCGGGGTCAGGCACAATGAGCAGTTCTTC.

V usage is TRBV5-4 and J usage is TRBJ2-1, with TRBD2 matching 7 bases. V gave up 4 bases and J gave up 2 bases; unmatched junction bases: 6. The CDR3 runs to 15 residues. CDR1 SGHNT and CDR2 YYREEE come from the germline V gene (reference sequence). CDR3 sequence: CASSLSGPAYNEQFF. As DNA, the CDR3 is TGTGCCAGCAGCCTTAGCGGGCCTGCCTACAATGAGCAGTTCTTC.

This clone appeared a few times. V and J are TRBV5-1 and TRBJ1-4; D is perhaps TRBD1 (6 bases). The CDR3 sequence is 13 residues long. Trimming took off 5 bases at V and 10 bases at J, with 15 bases between the two ends. Germline CDR1 is SGHRS and CDR2 is YFSETQ. The DNA for the CDR3 is TGCGCCAGCAGTGGTCAGGGGATGGGAAAACTGTTTTTT. This gives the protein CASSGQGMGKLFF.

A single count supports this clone. The V and J genes are TRBV18 and TRBJ1-6, with D unresolved. The CDR3 sequence is 15 residues long. Trimming took 4 bases from V and 9 from J, leaving 16 bases between them. Looked up from germline, CDR1 is KGHSH and CDR2 is LQKENI. The CDR3 coding sequence is TGTGCCAGCTCACTCGACCGGGTGTTGGGTTCACCCCTCCACTTT. This translates into CASSLDRVLGSPLHF.

The V gene is TRBV13, the J gene TRBJ2-3; 10 nucleotides align to TRBD2. Germline-derived CDR1 and CDR2 are PRHDT and FYEKMQ (reference sequence). The ends lost 5 bases at V and 0 bases at J; junction bases unmatched: 5. The CDR3 consists of 16 residues. The CDR3 coding sequence is TGTGCCAGCAGCACCCGGACTAGCGGAAGCACAGATACGCAGTATTTT. Amino acid sequence: CASSTRTSGSTDTQYF.

The rearrangement joins TRBV2 to TRBJ2-1, with 11 nucleotides matching TRBD1. CDR3 length equals 18 residues. V was pared by 4 bases and J by 4 bases, with 12 bases of the junction left unmatched. Germline V gene sequence: CDR1 SNHLY, CDR2 FYNNEI. CDR3 bases: TGTGCCAGCAGTGGGGTGCGGGCCGGGACAGGGGGGTACAATGAGCAGTTCTTC. Translated: CASSGVRAGTGGYNEQFF.

CDR3 amino acids: CASRIGQGNTEAFF. DNA of the CDR3: TGCGCCAGCAGAATCGGACAGGGGAACACTGAAGCTTTCTTT. The genes are TRBV5-1 and TRBJ1-1; TRBD1 agrees at 8 bases. The J segment lost 1 base and the V segment lost 5 bases, leaving 4 bases of the junction unmatched. Germline CDR1 is SGHRS and CDR2 is YFSETQ. The CDR3 sequence is 14 residues long. The complete variable domain, with remaining parts taken from reference TRBV5-1 and TRBJ1-1, reads KAGVTQTPRYLIKTRGQQVTLSCSPISGHRSVSWYQQTPGQGLQFLFEYFSETQRNKGNFPGRFSGRQFSNSRSEMNVSTLELGDSALYLCASRIGQGNTEAFFGQGTRLTVV.

This clone is a singleton in its sample. CDR3 DNA sequence: TGTGCCAGCAGGTTAGGGGACTTAAACTACGAGCAGTACTTC. Translated, it gives CASRLGDLNYEQYF. This rearrangement joins TRBV27 to TRBJ2-7; possible D gene TRBD2, 6 bases. Deletions cut 6 bases from V and 3 bases from J, with 15 bases between. The CDR3 is 14 amino acids. Looked up from germline, CDR1 is MNHEY and CDR2 is SMNVEV (reference sequence).

The chain employs TRBV25-1 and TRBJ2-5; 7 nucleotides line up with TRBD1. Looked up from germline, CDR1 is MGHDK and CDR2 is SYGVNS. After removal of 6 bases from V and 3 bases from J, the junction contained 4 bases not matched to a gene. This CDR3 is 13 amino acids long. The CDR3 loop is CASRAQGEETQYF. CDR3 in DNA: TGTGCCAGCAGGGCCCAGGGGGAAGAGACCCAGTACTTC. The whole variable domain, remainder taken from reference TRBV25-1 and TRBJ2-5, is EADIYQTPRYLVIGTGKKITLECSQTMGHDKMYWYQQDPGMELHLIHYSYGVNSTEKGDLSSESTVSRIRTEHFPLTLESARPSHTSQYLCASRAQGEETQYFGPGTRLLVL.

The genes are TRBV30 and TRBJ1-1; TRBD1 matches at 7 bases. This CDR3 spans 13 amino acids. J lost 5 bases, V lost 2 bases, and 5 bases had no gene match. The germline V gene encodes CDR1 GTSNPN and CDR2 SVGIG (reference sequence). The chain's CDR3 is CAWSKGGTTEAFF. DNA for the CDR3: TGTGCCTGGAGTAAAGGGGGCACTACTGAAGCTTTCTTT. Using reference TRBV30 and TRBJ1-1 for the parts outside the CDR3, the full variable domain is SQTIHQWPATLVQPVGSPLSLECTVEGTSNPNLYWYRQAAGRGLQLLFYSVGIGQISSEVPQNLSASRPQDRQFILSSKKLLLSDSGFYLCAWSKGGTTEAFFGQGTRLTVV.

The V and J genes are TRBV27 and TRBJ2-1; 9 bases line up with TRBD2. With V trimmed by 3 bases and J by 3 bases, 3 bases remained unmatched. Per germline, CDR1 MNHEY and CDR2 SMNVEV (reference sequence). The CDR3 is made up of 15 amino acids. The CDR3 loop reads CASSFLAGYYNEQFF. The CDR3 DNA follows: TGTGCCAGCAGTTTTCTAGCGGGGTACTACAATGAGCAGTTCTTC.

The J gene is TRBJ1-6, the V gene TRBV6-1, with D possibly matching TRBD1 (5 bases). Between the trimmed V and J ends, which lost 5 bases and 10 bases, there was a span of 12 bases. CDR3 length: 13 amino acids. Germline-derived CDR1 and CDR2 are MNHNS and SASEGT. The CDR3 protein is CASSQGAGSPLHF. CDR3 DNA sequence: TGTGCCAGCAGTCAGGGAGCGGGCTCACCCCTCCACTTT.

The chain combines TRBV19 with TRBJ1-4; 8 bases fit TRBD1. The junction had 9 bases not matched to a gene; V was cut back by 5 bases and J by 4 bases. The germline CDR1 and CDR2 sequences are LNHDA and SQIVND (reference sequence). CDR3 length: 16 residues. CDR3 sequence reads: CASSLPRGQDNEKLFF. CDR3 DNA: TGTGCCAGTAGTCTCCCCCGGGGACAGGATAATGAAAAACTGTTTTTT. Full variable domain (remainder filled in from reference TRBV19 and TRBJ1-4): DGGITQSPKYLFRKEGQNVTLSCEQNLNHDAMYWYRQDPGQGLRLIYYSQIVNDFQKGDIAEGYSVSREKKESFPLTVTSAQKNPTAFYLCASSLPRGQDNEKLFFGSGTQLSVL.

The chain employs TRBV5-1 and TRBJ2-3, with TRBD2 matching over 11 bases. Germline-derived CDR1 and CDR2 are SGHRS and YFSETQ. The CDR3 is 13 amino acids. V lost 4 bases and J lost 5; bases outside the gene matches: 0. This CDR3 reads CASSGTSGDTQYF. In nucleotides, the CDR3 is TGCGCCAGCAGCGGGACTAGCGGAGATACGCAGTATTTT.

The rearrangement uses TRBV5-4 and TRBJ1-2; D may be TRBD1 (5 bases). CDR3 size: 15 residues. The germline gives CDR1 SGHNT, CDR2 YYREEE (reference sequence). V was trimmed by 4 bases and J by 1 base, leaving 14 bases between them. CDR3 amino acids: CASSNDIDSNYGYTF. CDR3 DNA sequence: TGTGCCAGCAGCAATGACATCGACAGTAACTATGGCTACACCTTC.

The chain carries TRBV6-6 and TRBJ2-4; 7 nucleotides agree with TRBD1. In germline, CDR1 is MNHNY, CDR2 SVGAGI (reference sequence). V was pared by 5 bases and J by 0 bases, with 7 bases of the junction left unmatched. This CDR3 contains 16 residues. CDR3 sequence (DNA): TGTGCCAGCAGTCATGGACAGGCGATAGCCAAAAACATTCAGTACTTC. The encoded protein is CASSHGQAIAKNIQYF.

The chain recombines TRBV29-1 with TRBJ1-4; possible D gene TRBD1, 5 bases. The V and J ends lost 0 bases and 8 bases respectively, with 16 bases between them. This CDR3 has 15 residues. CDR1 is SQVTM, CDR2 ANQGSEA, per germline. The CDR3 loop reads CSVEDRGGDGEKLFF. As DNA, the CDR3 is TGCAGCGTTGAAGATAGAGGAGGGGACGGAGAAAAACTGTTTTTT.